The rows below give T cell receptor beta chains drawn from one sample of a study of cytomegalovirus exposure and HLA in healthy donors. Sequencing was performed with immunoSEQ multiplex PCR; in TCRdb, only in-frame clones are kept and a portion is missing. The sample yields 80,000 to 95,000 clones, about 73% seen once. The sequenced material came from PBMCs. These receptors were taken from a woman between 45 and 65 years old in good health and CMV-seropositive. Both conserved end residues are part of each CDR3. D genes are given only for firm matches. Expanded clones are given a class, and other clones once, few, many or no size at all.

clone_size: -; j_call: TRBJ1-5; d_call: TRBD1; v_call: TRBV2; cdr3_nt: TGTGCGTGCTCGGGACAGCGCAATCAGCCCCAGCATTTT; cdr3_aa: CACSGQRNQPQHF
clone_size: -; j_call: TRBJ2-2; d_call: TRBD1; v_call: TRBV2; cdr3_nt: TGTGCCAGCAGACCCGGGACAGTGAACACCGGGGAGCTGTTTTTT; cdr3_aa: CASRPGTVNTGELFF
clone_size: -; j_call: TRBJ2-3; d_call: -; v_call: TRBV30; cdr3_nt: TGTGCCTGGAGTGTTGACAGGACCCCAGATACGCAGTATTTT; cdr3_aa: CAWSVDRTPDTQYF
clone_size: -; j_call: TRBJ2-7; d_call: TRBD1; v_call: TRBV7-2; cdr3_nt: TGTGCCAGCAGCTTAGGGGGACAGGGGGCGCCGGCCCGCGAGCAGTACTTC; cdr3_aa: CASSLGGQGAPAREQYF
clone_size: -; j_call: TRBJ1-1; d_call: -; v_call: TRBV5-6; cdr3_nt: TGTGCCAGCAGCTTAGCAGGGTCCACTGAAGCTTTCTTT; cdr3_aa: CASSLAGSTEAFF
clone_size: -; j_call: TRBJ2-4; d_call: -; v_call: TRBV6-5; cdr3_nt: TGTGCCACTACCGGGGGACCAGCCAAAAACATTCAGTACTTC; cdr3_aa: CATTGGPAKNIQYF
clone_size: -; j_call: TRBJ2-1; d_call: -; v_call: TRBV6-6; cdr3_nt: TGTGCCAGCAAGGAGAGCTCCTACAATGAGCAGTTCTTC; cdr3_aa: CASKESSYNEQFF
clone_size: few; j_call: TRBJ2-7; d_call: -; v_call: TRBV6-1; cdr3_nt: TGTGCCAGCAGTGTAGAGGCAGGAGGCTCCTACGAGCAGTACTTC; cdr3_aa: CASSVEAGGSYEQYF
clone_size: once; j_call: TRBJ1-1; d_call: -; v_call: TRBV7-7; cdr3_nt: TGTGCTAGCAGCGTCGACCGGGGCACTGAAGCTTTCTTT; cdr3_aa: CASSVDRGTEAFF
clone_size: -; j_call: TRBJ1-5; d_call: -; v_call: TRBV9; cdr3_nt: TGTGCCAGCAGCGCGGGACACATCAATCAGCCCCAGCATTTT; cdr3_aa: CASSAGHINQPQHF
clone_size: -; j_call: TRBJ2-3; d_call: -; v_call: TRBV6-5; cdr3_nt: TGTGCCAGCAGCTCCAGGGGTTTTGGCACAGATACGCAGTATTTT; cdr3_aa: CASSSRGFGTDTQYF
clone_size: -; j_call: TRBJ1-4; d_call: -; v_call: TRBV28; cdr3_nt: TGTGCCAGCAATGGGGGGGTGAAGGAAAAACTGTTTTTT; cdr3_aa: CASNGGVKEKLFF
clone_size: -; j_call: TRBJ2-7; d_call: TRBD1; v_call: TRBV29-1; cdr3_nt: TGCAGCGTTGCGGCTACAGGGGGAAGCTACGAGCAGTACTTC; cdr3_aa: CSVAATGGSYEQYF
clone_size: -; j_call: TRBJ1-4; d_call: TRBD1; v_call: TRBV29-1; cdr3_nt: TGCAGCGTCCGGGACAGGGGAGAAAAACTGTTTTTT; cdr3_aa: CSVRDRGEKLFF
clone_size: -; j_call: TRBJ2-7; d_call: -; v_call: TRBV5-4; cdr3_nt: TGTGCCAGCAGCTCCGCCTACGAGCAGTACTTC; cdr3_aa: CASSSAYEQYF
clone_size: once; j_call: TRBJ2-7; d_call: TRBD2; v_call: TRBV5-1; cdr3_nt: TGCGCCAGCAAAGCAGAAGCGGGAGGGTACTCCTACGAGCAGTACTTC; cdr3_aa: CASKAEAGGYSYEQYF
clone_size: -; j_call: TRBJ1-2; d_call: TRBD1; v_call: TRBV6-5; cdr3_nt: TGTGCCAGCAGACTTCCGGGACAGCCCTATGGCTACACCTTC; cdr3_aa: CASRLPGQPYGYTF
clone_size: -; j_call: TRBJ1-4; d_call: -; v_call: TRBV2; cdr3_nt: TGTGCCAGCAGTGTCCGACAGGCGATTAATGAAAAACTGTTTTTT; cdr3_aa: CASSVRQAINEKLFF
clone_size: -; j_call: TRBJ2-7; d_call: -; v_call: TRBV6-1; cdr3_nt: TGTGCCAGCTTGGGACTCCGCTACGAGCAGTACTTC; cdr3_aa: CASLGLRYEQYF
clone_size: -; j_call: TRBJ2-3; d_call: TRBD1; v_call: TRBV7-9; cdr3_nt: TGTGCCAGCAGCGCCCCCGGGACAGGGGCTCCAGATACGCAGTATTTT; cdr3_aa: CASSAPGTGAPDTQYF
clone_size: -; j_call: TRBJ2-7; d_call: TRBD2; v_call: TRBV4-3; cdr3_nt: TGCGCCAGCAGCCAAGTAGCGGGAGTCTACGAGCAGTACTTC; cdr3_aa: CASSQVAGVYEQYF
clone_size: -; j_call: TRBJ2-5; d_call: -; v_call: TRBV19; cdr3_nt: TGTGCCAGTAGTACCGGAGCTGCAGAGACCCAGTACTTC; cdr3_aa: CASSTGAAETQYF
clone_size: few; j_call: TRBJ2-1; d_call: TRBD2; v_call: TRBV7-9; cdr3_nt: TGTGCCAGCAGCCCTCCCGGGCCGCGGGAGGACAATGAGCAGTTCTTC; cdr3_aa: CASSPPGPREDNEQFF
clone_size: -; j_call: TRBJ1-3; d_call: -; v_call: TRBV28; cdr3_nt: TGTGCCAGCAGCCAACCGGGGAACTCTGGAAACACCATATATTTT; cdr3_aa: CASSQPGNSGNTIYF
clone_size: -; j_call: TRBJ1-2; d_call: TRBD1; v_call: TRBV29-1; cdr3_nt: TGCAGCGTTGGAACAGGGGGGTACACCTTC; cdr3_aa: CSVGTGGYTF
clone_size: few; j_call: TRBJ2-7; d_call: -; v_call: TRBV2; cdr3_nt: TGTGCCAGCAGTGAATTACGGGTGGCAGGGTCCGACGAGCAGTACTTC; cdr3_aa: CASSELRVAGSDEQYF
clone_size: -; j_call: TRBJ1-1; d_call: -; v_call: TRBV10-3; cdr3_nt: TGTGCCATCAGTCTGACAGCGCCCACTGAAGCTTTCTTT; cdr3_aa: CAISLTAPTEAFF
clone_size: -; j_call: TRBJ1-1; d_call: -; v_call: TRBV6-5; cdr3_nt: TGTGCCAGCAGTTACGCAACAGGGTCCGGCACTGAAGCTTTCTTT; cdr3_aa: CASSYATGSGTEAFF
clone_size: -; j_call: TRBJ2-1; d_call: -; v_call: TRBV5-4; cdr3_nt: TGTGCCAGCAGTTTTGGAGACGGCGGAGCCTCCTACAATGAGCAGTTCTTC; cdr3_aa: CASSFGDGGASYNEQFF
clone_size: -; j_call: TRBJ2-5; d_call: TRBD1; v_call: TRBV25-1; cdr3_nt: TGTGCCAGCAGTGAAGGTCTAGCAGGGGGCGCATGGGAGACCCAGTACTTC; cdr3_aa: CASSEGLAGGAWETQYF
clone_size: -; j_call: TRBJ1-1; d_call: -; v_call: TRBV20-1; cdr3_nt: TGCAGTGCTATAGTGAACACTGAAGCTTTCTTT; cdr3_aa: CSAIVNTEAFF
clone_size: -; j_call: TRBJ1-2; d_call: -; v_call: TRBV5-1; cdr3_nt: TGCGCCAGCAGCGCGGGTTTCGGGGGTATCGGATATGGCTACACCTTC; cdr3_aa: CASSAGFGGIGYGYTF
clone_size: -; j_call: TRBJ2-4; d_call: -; v_call: TRBV4-1; cdr3_nt: TGCGCCAGCAGCCAAGCCAAAGTGGCCCTAGCCAAAAACATTCAGTACTTC; cdr3_aa: CASSQAKVALAKNIQYF
clone_size: -; j_call: TRBJ1-2; d_call: -; v_call: TRBV30; cdr3_nt: TGTGCCTGGAGGTCGGGGTGGAACGGTGGCTACACCTTC; cdr3_aa: CAWRSGWNGGYTF
clone_size: -; j_call: TRBJ2-1; d_call: TRBD2; v_call: TRBV30; cdr3_nt: TGTGCCTGGAGCGCGGGGGGGGAGCCCTCCTACAATGAGCGGTTCTTC; cdr3_aa: CAWSAGGEPSYNERFF
clone_size: -; j_call: TRBJ2-7; d_call: -; v_call: TRBV5-6; cdr3_nt: TGTGCCAGCAGCTTGGAGGGGGGGGAGCAGTACTTC; cdr3_aa: CASSLEGGEQYF
clone_size: -; j_call: TRBJ1-5; d_call: TRBD1; v_call: TRBV27; cdr3_nt: TGTGCCAGCTCAGGACAGGGTAGCAATCAGCCCCAGCATTTT; cdr3_aa: CASSGQGSNQPQHF
clone_size: few; j_call: TRBJ1-4; d_call: TRBD1; v_call: TRBV6-5; cdr3_nt: TGTGCCAGCAGTGATGGGCCAGGGGGCGAAAAACTGTTTTTT; cdr3_aa: CASSDGPGGEKLFF
clone_size: -; j_call: TRBJ2-1; d_call: TRBD2; v_call: TRBV19; cdr3_nt: TGTGCCAGTAGTAGGGGGGCGGGAGGCTCCTACAATGAGCAGTTCTTC; cdr3_aa: CASSRGAGGSYNEQFF
clone_size: once; j_call: TRBJ2-5; d_call: TRBD1; v_call: TRBV19; cdr3_nt: TGTGCCAGTAGTACCTCCGGCCGGGACAGGAAGACCCAGTACTTC; cdr3_aa: CASSTSGRDRKTQYF
clone_size: -; j_call: TRBJ2-6; d_call: TRBD2; v_call: TRBV19; cdr3_nt: TGTGCCAGTACCTTGACTAGCGGGAGGCTTGGGGCCAACGTCCTGACTTTC; cdr3_aa: CASTLTSGRLGANVLTF
clone_size: -; j_call: TRBJ2-2; d_call: -; v_call: TRBV9; cdr3_nt: TGTGCCAGCAGCGTGAGACATATCGCGAACACCGGGGAGCTGTTTTTT; cdr3_aa: CASSVRHIANTGELFF
clone_size: -; j_call: TRBJ2-1; d_call: TRBD2; v_call: TRBV25-1; cdr3_nt: TGTGCCAGCAGTGAATTAGCGGGGGGGTCGAATGAGCAGTTCTTC; cdr3_aa: CASSELAGGSNEQFF
clone_size: -; j_call: TRBJ1-2; d_call: TRBD1; v_call: TRBV10-3; cdr3_nt: TGTGCCATCAGTGACGCCAGGGGGATCTATGGCTACACCTTC; cdr3_aa: CAISDARGIYGYTF
clone_size: once; j_call: TRBJ2-1; d_call: TRBD1; v_call: TRBV19; cdr3_nt: TGTGCCAGTTCCACAGGGACAGGGGGCGGGGGTGAGCAGTTCTTC; cdr3_aa: CASSTGTGGGGEQFF
clone_size: -; j_call: TRBJ2-3; d_call: -; v_call: TRBV18; cdr3_nt: TGTGCCAGCTCACTTCGGGAGAGCACAGATACGCAGTATTTT; cdr3_aa: CASSLRESTDTQYF
clone_size: -; j_call: TRBJ2-5; d_call: -; v_call: TRBV29-1; cdr3_nt: TGCAGCACCCTCACGACAGGTCAAGAGACCCAGTACTTC; cdr3_aa: CSTLTTGQETQYF
clone_size: -; j_call: TRBJ1-5; d_call: -; v_call: TRBV4-1; cdr3_nt: TGCGCCAGCAGCCAAGGGGCCTCCAGGGGTTGGGTTCAGCCCCAGCATTTT; cdr3_aa: CASSQGASRGWVQPQHF
clone_size: -; j_call: TRBJ2-6; d_call: -; v_call: TRBV4-3; cdr3_nt: TGCGCCAGCAGCCAAGCGGACAGCTACTCTGGGGCCAACGTCCTGACTTTC; cdr3_aa: CASSQADSYSGANVLTF
clone_size: few; j_call: TRBJ2-7; d_call: -; v_call: TRBV7-2; cdr3_nt: TGTGCCAGCAGCTCAACCTACGAGCAGTACTTC; cdr3_aa: CASSSTYEQYF
clone_size: -; j_call: TRBJ1-4; d_call: -; v_call: TRBV6-1; cdr3_nt: TGTGCCAGCTTCCAGGGTCCGAGGACGGAAGTGTTTTTT; cdr3_aa: CASFQGPRTEVFF